The sequence of this T cell receptor beta chain was determined in a study of tissue T cells after allogeneic stem cell transplantation. Background on the study: Graft-versus-host disease patients received grafts, four unmodified and three CD34-selected to deplete T cells.

Sequencing used immunoSEQ multiplex PCR; TCRdb keeps in-frame clones, though not all of them. The sample yields more than 5,500 clones, just under 80% seen once. This sample comprised skin, obtained at autopsy. The sequence was obtained from a male patient at least 60 years old with steroid-refractory graft-versus-host disease after an allogeneic stem cell transplant. Some T cells may have originated in the graft donor.

The DNA of the CDR3 is TGTGCCAGCAGCTTAGGAGCGGTCACCGGGGAGCTGTTTTTT. Its translation: CASSLGAVTGELFF. The J gene is TRBJ2-2, the V gene TRBV11-2; D may be TRBD2 (5 bases). Per germline, CDR1 SGHAT and CDR2 FQNNGV. V lost 1 base, J lost 4 bases, and 7 bases lay in between. The CDR3 consists of 14 residues.